The 12 T cell receptor beta chains presented below share a single source sample, sequenced in a study of OX40 agonist ivuxolimab in advanced cancers. This table comes from immunoSEQ multiplex PCR, and its TCRdb copy is limited to in-frame clones, with some not included. The top ten clones hold approximately 40% of a sample with about 13,000 clones, about 78% of them seen once. This sample comprised CD4+ or CD8+ T cells sorted from blood, obtained in a trial of the OX40 agonist ivuxolimab. The receptors originated from an adult with an advanced solid tumor such as melanoma, head and neck, liver or kidney cancer.

In its sample, this clone ranks as large. V is TRBV6-4 and J is TRBJ2-3; 7 nucleotides agree with TRBD2. Germline values: CDR1 MRHNA, CDR2 SNTAGT. Trimming at V came to 0 bases and at J to 4 bases, leaving 1 base not matched to a gene. CDR3 length: 14 residues. Written as DNA, the CDR3 is TGTGCCAGCAGTGACTCGCGGGAGCCAGATACGCAGTATTTT. It specifies CASSDSREPDTQYF.

The genes are TRBV6-4 and TRBJ2-2; 8 nucleotides align to TRBD2. The CDR3 spans 15 residues. Germline V gene lookup returns CDR1 MRHNA and CDR2 SNTAGT. J lost 6 bases, V lost 3 bases, and 6 bases had no gene match. CDR3 coding DNA: TGTGCCAGCAGTGATGGCTCGGGAGGGGCCGGGGAGCTGTTTTTT. It encodes CASSDGSGGAGELFF.

The chain employs TRBV2 and TRBJ2-7; unclear D gene. The CDR3 is made up of 16 amino acids. Germline V gene data show CDR1 as SNHLY and CDR2 as FYNNEI. Between the trimmed V and J ends, which lost 4 bases and 2 bases, there was a span of 18 bases. The CDR3 is CASSGKKQTTPYEQYF. CDR3 in DNA: TGTGCCAGCAGTGGAAAAAAGCAGACCACTCCCTACGAGCAGTACTTC.

This clone turned up a few times. This chain joins TRBV30 and TRBJ2-1; D is perhaps TRBD2 (7 bases). V gave up 1 base and J gave up 2 bases, with 27 bases separating them. This CDR3 spans 20 amino acids. Germline V gene sequence: CDR1 GTSNPN, CDR2 SVGIG (reference sequence). The CDR3 region has the DNA TGTGCCTGGAGTGCAGACGTGTGGGGGGGCGGGCTAGTGGCCTACAATGAGCAGTTCTTC. It translates to CAWSADVWGGGLVAYNEQFF. The variable domain in full, with the rest retrieved from reference TRBV30 and TRBJ2-1, is SQTIHQWPATLVQPVGSPLSLECTVEGTSNPNLYWYRQAAGRGLQLLFYSVGIGQISSEVPQNLSASRPQDRQFILSSKKLLLSDSGFYLCAWSADVWGGGLVAYNEQFFGPGTRLTVL.

The V and J genes are TRBV6-5 and TRBJ2-2; D may be TRBD2 (5 bases). Trimming removed 11 bases at V and 6 bases at J, with 10 bases between. CDR1 and CDR2 from the germline V gene are MNHEY and SVGAGI. The CDR3 is 11 residues long. The chain's CDR3 is CALRGAGELFF. CDR3 bases: TGTGCCCTCCGGGGTGCCGGGGAGCTGTTTTTT.

V gene TRBV7-9 combines with J gene TRBJ2-1; D not certain. From germline, CDR1 is SEHNR and CDR2 FQNEAQ (reference sequence). This CDR3 is 11 amino acids long. Trimming pared 5 bases from V and 3 bases from J, leaving 2 bases between. In DNA, the CDR3 is TGTGCCAGCAGCGTCTACAATGAGCAGTTCTTC. Translated: CASSVYNEQFF.

The CDR3 region is CASSPRGLSSSYEQYF. Written as DNA, the CDR3 is TGCGCCAGCAGCCCCCGGGGCCTCTCCAGCTCCTACGAGCAGTACTTC. This sequence joins TRBV4-1 and TRBJ2-5; D is tentatively TRBD1 or TRBD2 (5 bases each). Near its end, the DNA agrees better with TRBJ2-7, so the J call may be wrong. The germline V gene has CDR1 MGHRA and CDR2 YSYEKL. The CDR3 totals 16 residues.

V and J are TRBV11-1 and TRBJ1-4; D is unclear. V was shortened by 6 bases and J by 4 bases, with 9 bases between the two germline ends. CDR3 length: 13 residues. CDR1 SGHAT and CDR2 FQDESV come from the germline V gene (reference sequence). CDR3 DNA: TGTGCCAGCAGATCAACCAGTAATGAAAAACTGTTTTTT. It specifies CASRSTSNEKLFF.

The J gene is TRBJ2-1, the V gene TRBV7-2; perhaps TRBD2 as D (6 bases). Looked up from germline, CDR1 is SGHTA and CDR2 is FQGNSA. The V gene lost 7 bases and the J gene lost 4 bases, with 17 bases spanning the gap. The CDR3 runs to 15 residues. CDR3 DNA sequence: TGTGCCAGCACCCGGAATAGCGGAGCGTACAATGAGCAGTTCTTC. This gives the protein CASTRNSGAYNEQFF. The variable domain in full, with the rest retrieved from reference TRBV7-2 and TRBJ2-1, is GAGVSQSPSNKVTEKGKDVELRCDPISGHTALYWYRQSLGQGLEFLIYFQGNSAPDKSGLPSDRFSAERTGGSVSTLTIQRTQQEDSAVYLCASTRNSGAYNEQFFGPGTRLTVL.

The chain uses TRBV29-1 and TRBJ2-1, with D maybe TRBD2 (6 bases). The CDR3 consists of 13 residues. V was cut by 3 bases and J by 4 bases, with 10 bases left in between. Per the germline V gene, CDR1 is SQVTM and CDR2 is ANQGSEA. CDR3 DNA sequence: TGCAGCGTTGAGGTCGGGAGATACAATGAGCAGTTCTTC. It translates to CSVEVGRYNEQFF.

The chain recombines TRBV5-4 with TRBJ2-5, with 7 bases fitting TRBD1. With the DNA end fitting TRBJ2-7 better, the J assignment may be wrong. The V gene's germline CDR1 is SGHNT and CDR2 YYREEE (reference sequence). The CDR3 consists of 14 residues. The CDR3 loop reads CASSPGQETYEQYF. CDR3 in DNA: TGTGCCAGCAGCCCCGGACAGGAAACCTACGAGCAGTACTTC.

The genes are TRBV15 and TRBJ1-2; 8 bases match TRBD1. The CDR3 extends over 13 amino acids. With 2 bases clipped from V and 7 bases from J, the junction kept 3 bases outside the gene matches. Germline V CDR1 and CDR2: LNHNV, YYDKDF (reference sequence). Here the CDR3 DNA reads TGTGCCACCAGCAGACAGGGGGCGGGTGGCTACACCTTC. This sequence encodes CATSRQGAGGYTF.